The 28 T cell receptor beta chains listed next were all sequenced from one sample in a study of identical twins. TCRdb called the 5' RACE reads again in MiXCR, with one record for every CDR3 protein. Of 500,000 to 600,000 distinct CDR3 sequences listed, less than 25% are singletons. The same data also went into a second study, on T cells expressing NK-cell markers.

The sequenced material came from CD4+ T cells sorted from blood. The source of these receptors is a woman under 30 in good health.

The rearrangement links TRBV7-9 to TRBJ2-3, with D possibly TRBD1 on 6 matching bases. The V gene's germline CDR1 is SEHNR and CDR2 FQNEAQ (reference sequence). V lost 11 bases and J 6 bases, leaving 21 bases between the germline ends. The CDR3 covers 14 residues. The CDR3 loop is CACWERGLNDTQYF. In nucleotides, the CDR3 is TGTGCCTGCTGGGAGAGGGGGTTAAACGATACGCAGTATTTT.

The V gene is TRBV20-1, the J gene TRBJ2-5; 9 nucleotides agree with TRBD1. The CDR3 is made up of 15 amino acids. Germline CDR1 DFQATT, CDR2 SNEGSKA (reference sequence). The trim removed 3 bases at V and 5 bases at J, leaving 10 bases unmatched. Written as DNA, the CDR3 is TGCAGTGCTAGCCCGGGACAGGGAACGAGGGAGACCCAGTACTTC. Translated: CSASPGQGTRETQYF.

V is TRBV7-2 and J is TRBJ2-1; 9 bases fit TRBD2. Germline V CDR1 and CDR2: SGHTA, FQGNSA. The ends lost 4 bases at V and 8 bases at J; junction bases unmatched: 6. CDR3 length equals 14 residues. CDR3 nucleotide sequence: TGTGCCAGCAGCTCGGGACTAGCTGCCCATGAGCAGTTCTTC. Its protein product is CASSSGLAAHEQFF.

This chain links TRBV30 with TRBJ2-1; TRBD2 agrees at 12 bases. The J segment lost 9 bases and the V segment lost 3 bases, leaving 6 bases of the junction unmatched. CDR1 is GTSNPN, CDR2 SVGIG, per germline (reference sequence). The CDR3 runs 14 residues. The CDR3 protein is CAWRTSGSIVEQFF. CDR3 coding DNA: TGTGCCTGGAGGACTAGCGGGAGCATCGTTGAGCAGTTCTTC.

This clonotype was seen a handful of times. The chain joins TRBV12-3 or TRBV12-4 to TRBJ1-5; a possible D gene is TRBD1 (5 bases). V was shortened by 2 bases and J by 1 base, with 15 bases between the two germline ends. CDR3 size: 17 residues. The CDR3 DNA reads TGTGCCAGCAGTTTAAGGATCGAGGGGCCGAGCAATCAGCCCCAGCATTTT. Translated, it gives CASSLRIEGPSNQPQHF.

This sequence joins TRBV7-9 and TRBJ2-5; 7 bases are shared with TRBD2. CDR1 and CDR2 from the germline V gene are SEHNR and FQNEAQ (reference sequence). V shed 2 bases, J shed 10 bases, and the junction held 10 bases outside the gene matches. The CDR3 loop spans 14 amino acids. CDR3 bases: TGTGCCAGCAGCTTACAGGGAGGGCCGACGGTCCAGTACTTC. Amino acid sequence: CASSLQGGPTVQYF.

This chain connects TRBV2 to TRBJ2-6; D is undetermined. The CDR3 runs 15 residues. With 6 bases removed from V and 4 bases from J, the gap between germline ends came to 13 bases. Germline CDR1 reads SNHLY; CDR2 reads FYNNEI. CDR3 bases: TGTGCCAGCAGCGAACAGAAAACGGGGGCCAACGTCCTGACTTTC. Its protein is CASSEQKTGANVLTF.

This clonotype was observed a few times. The chain employs TRBV20-1 and TRBJ2-1; TRBD2 matches 12 bases. The V and J ends lost 2 bases and 7 bases, in that order; junction bases with no gene match: 6. From germline, CDR1 is DFQATT and CDR2 SNEGSKA (reference sequence). The CDR3 is 15 amino acids. CDR3 loop: CSARPTSGRSNEQFF. CDR3 coding DNA: TGCAGTGCTAGACCGACTAGCGGGAGATCGAATGAGCAGTTCTTC.

This clonotype was found a few times. V gene TRBV30 combines with J gene TRBJ2-1; no clear D gene. V gave up 0 bases and J gave up 8 bases, with 11 bases separating them. The CDR3 consists of 13 residues. Germline V lookup: CDR1 GTSNPN, CDR2 SVGIG (reference sequence). The DNA for the CDR3 is TGTGCCTGGAGTGTACTGAGTACGGATGAGCAGTTCTTC. Its protein product is CAWSVLSTDEQFF.

The chain couples TRBV6-2 or TRBV6-3 to TRBJ2-7; TRBD2 aligns across 9 bases. V dropped 8 bases and J dropped 4; count of bases not matched to a gene: 12. CDR1 is MNHEY, CDR2 SVGEGT, per germline. This CDR3 is built from 15 residues. CDR3 DNA: TGTGCCAGCCTACTGGGTAGCGGGGGCACTTACGAGCAGTACTTC. It is translated as CASLLGSGGTYEQYF.

The chain recombines TRBV6-1 with TRBJ2-3; 9 bases agree with TRBD2. The CDR3 totals 14 residues. In germline, CDR1 is MNHNS, CDR2 SASEGT. Trimming cost V 9 bases and J 1 base; bases outside gene matches: 5. The CDR3 sequence is CASLLAGGTDTQYF. For the CDR3, the DNA is TGTGCCAGTCTACTAGCGGGTGGCACAGATACGCAGTATTTT.

The chain has TRBV6-2 or TRBV6-3 and TRBJ2-7; D gene unclear. Germline V lookup: CDR1 MNHEY, CDR2 SVGEGT. CDR3 length: 11 residues. V was clipped by 6 bases and J by 8 bases, with 11 bases between them. CDR3 nucleotides: TGTGCCAGCAGCCATACAGAAAAGCAGTACTTC. Translated: CASSHTEKQYF.

The V gene is TRBV29-1, the J gene TRBJ1-2; 7 nucleotides agree with TRBD1. Germline V gene data show CDR1 as SQVTM and CDR2 as ANQGSEA. V shed 4 bases and J 8 bases; nucleotides not matched to a gene: 7. The CDR3 covers 12 residues. CDR3 DNA sequence: TGCAGCGTTGCAGACAGGGATCGAGGCTACACCTTC. Translated: CSVADRDRGYTF.

The V gene is TRBV5-4, the J gene TRBJ1-2; maybe TRBD1 (5 bases). This CDR3 contains 16 residues. In germline, CDR1 is SGHNT, CDR2 YYREEE (reference sequence). V shed 0 bases and J shed 8 bases, with 20 bases lying between them. The CDR3 spells CASSLGDLNRRKGYTF. CDR3 nucleotides: TGTGCCAGCAGCTTGGGGGACCTTAACAGGCGTAAGGGCTACACCTTC.

Only a few counts were recorded for this clonotype. The chain carries TRBV20-1 and TRBJ2-5, with D tentatively TRBD2 (6 bases). The ends were cut back, 1 base at V and 7 bases at J, with 10 bases in the middle. This CDR3 has 12 amino acids. The germline gives CDR1 DFQATT, CDR2 SNEGSKA (reference sequence). CDR3 protein: CSARAGEVTQYF. The CDR3 nucleotides are TGCAGTGCTAGAGCGGGAGAGGTGACCCAGTACTTC.

V gene TRBV20-1 combines with J gene TRBJ2-2; no reliable D call. Germline CDR1 and CDR2: DFQATT and SNEGSKA (reference sequence). The length of the CDR3 is 12 residues. Trimming removed 1 base at V and 13 bases at J, with 13 bases between. The DNA for the CDR3 is TGCAGTGCTAGAGGAGAGGCACCAGGGCTGTTTTTT. Amino acids: CSARGEAPGLFF.

This clonotype was counted between two and nine times. CDR3 nucleotide sequence: TGTGCCAGCAGCTCGGGACCACGAGCTTTCTTT. It specifies CASSSGPRAFF. This chain links TRBV7-2 with TRBJ1-1; D perhaps matches TRBD1 (5 bases). The CDR3 covers 11 residues. Germline V gives CDR1 SGHTA, CDR2 FQGNSA. V was cut by 4 bases and J by 10 bases, with 10 bases left in between.

This chain joins TRBV10-3 and TRBJ1-1; tentative D call: TRBD1 (5 bases). Germline CDR1 is ENHRY and CDR2 is SYGVKD. The length of the CDR3 is 12 residues. The V and J ends lost 8 bases and 6 bases respectively, with 13 bases between them. CDR3 amino acids: CAISQGTAEAFF. CDR3 bases: TGTGCCATCTCACAAGGGACGGCTGAAGCTTTCTTT.

This sequence joins TRBV6-5 and TRBJ2-1; 7 nucleotides line up with TRBD1. The germline CDR1 and CDR2 sequences are MNHEY and SVGAGI. V lost 6 bases and J lost 14; bases outside the gene matches: 10. There are 12 residues in the CDR3. Here the CDR3 DNA reads TGTGCCAGCAGACATGACCGGGACAGTGAGTTCTTC. Translation gives CASRHDRDSEFF.

This clonotype was recorded a few times. This chain connects TRBV18 to TRBJ2-7; D remains unclear. CDR3 length: 14 residues. Germline assignment: CDR1 KGHSH and CDR2 LQKENI. Deletions cut 6 bases from V and 4 bases from J, with 16 bases between. The CDR3 spells CASSLQFYPYEQYF. In DNA, the CDR3 is TGTGCCAGCTCCCTTCAATTTTATCCGTACGAGCAGTACTTC.

This clonotype was seen a handful of times. The chain recombines TRBV20-1 with TRBJ1-1; D may be TRBD1 (5 bases). The CDR3 has 14 amino acids. V was shortened by 6 bases and J by 5 bases, with 19 bases between the two germline ends. CDR1 and CDR2 (germline): DFQATT, SNEGSKA (reference sequence). CDR3 bases: TGCAGTGCCCCAATTCGGGGCTGGGGGACTGAAGCTTTCTTT. Protein: CSAPIRGWGTEAFF.

This clonotype has more than one count but fewer than ten. The chain carries TRBV6-1 and TRBJ2-4; TRBD1 aligns across 7 bases. V was pared by 9 bases and J by 7 bases, with 15 bases of the junction left unmatched. CDR1 is MNHNS and CDR2 is SASEGT in the germline V gene. CDR3 length: 15 amino acids. CDR3 protein: CASVGGQVVANIQYF. The CDR3 DNA follows: TGTGCCAGTGTAGGCGGACAGGTGGTGGCGAACATTCAGTACTTC.

This rearrangement joins TRBV5-5 to TRBJ1-5, with TRBD1 matching 7 bases. The CDR3 consists of 16 residues. Germline V lookup: CDR1 SGHKS, CDR2 YYEKEE (reference sequence). The trim removed 5 bases at V and 5 bases at J, leaving 13 bases unmatched. This CDR3 is CASSSSAGDRDQPQHF. CDR3 nucleotide sequence: TGTGCCAGCAGTTCATCGGCGGGGGACAGAGATCAGCCCCAGCATTTT.

This chain connects TRBV9 to TRBJ2-7, with TRBD1 identical over 7 bases. This CDR3 has 14 amino acids. Germline CDR1 reads SGDLS; CDR2 reads YYNGEE. Trimming removed 0 bases from V and 3 bases from J; junction bases left unmatched: 3. CDR3: CASSVEDRIYEQYF. In DNA, the CDR3 is TGTGCCAGCAGCGTAGAGGACAGGATCTACGAGCAGTACTTC.

The V and J genes are TRBV10-3 and TRBJ2-2, with TRBD2 matching over 8 bases. V was pared by 4 bases and J by 0 bases, with 4 bases of the junction left unmatched. This CDR3 spans 16 amino acids. CDR1 ENHRY and CDR2 SYGVKD come from the germline V gene. The CDR3 DNA reads TGTGCCATCAGTGCTGCTAGCGGGTCGAACACCGGGGAGCTGTTTTTT. Its translation is CAISAASGSNTGELFF.

This clonotype was detected ten times or more. This chain joins TRBV20-1 and TRBJ2-3; unclear D gene. V was cut by 3 bases and J by 0 bases, with 4 bases left in between. This CDR3 comprises 12 residues. Looked up from germline, CDR1 is DFQATT and CDR2 is SNEGSKA (reference sequence). The CDR3, as DNA: TGCAGTGCTAGGCGAAGCACAGATACGCAGTATTTT. Its translation is CSARRSTDTQYF.

The V gene is TRBV7-8, the J gene TRBJ2-7; 9 bases are shared with TRBD2. The CDR3 spans 15 residues. The V gene's germline CDR1 is SGHVS and CDR2 FQNEAQ. V lost 5 bases, J lost 5 bases, and 10 bases stayed unmatched. This CDR3 is CASSSGTSRAHEQYF. The DNA for the CDR3 is TGTGCCAGCAGCAGCGGGACTAGCCGGGCCCACGAGCAGTACTTC.

The chain has TRBV24-1 and TRBJ1-1; TRBD1 might be the D (5 bases). Trimming took 2 bases from V and 6 from J, leaving 18 bases between them. The CDR3 runs to 16 residues. CDR1 and CDR2 (germline): KGHDR, SFDVKD. The DNA of the CDR3 is TGTGCCACCAGTGATTGGGGCTTCTCGGGGGGAGCTGAAGCTTTCTTT. This sequence encodes CATSDWGFSGGAEAFF.